This TCR beta chain was found in a study of cytomegalovirus exposure and HLA in healthy donors. V was pared by 3 bases and J by 3 bases, with 4 bases of the junction left unmatched. The CDR3 runs 15 residues. Germline loops: CDR1 MRHNA, CDR2 SNTAGT. Primers for the PCR totalled 60 Vbeta and 13 Jbeta. Per the study methods: In a later analysis, of 84 million or so unique beta chains, some 10 million appeared in at least two donors. Profiled with immunoSEQ multiplex PCR; TCRdb holds only in-frame clones, not every one. V and J calls and clone size come straight from that table; D and trimming were deduced from the DNA. The table has roughly 89,000 clones, about 75% seen once.

This chain links TRBV6-4 with TRBJ2-2, with 7 bases lining up with TRBD2. The sequencing input was PBMCs. This clonotype was sampled from a man aged 25 to 40 in good health and CMV-seropositive. This CDR3 reads CASSERGSDTGELFF. CDR3 nucleotides: TGTGCCAGCAGTGAGCGGGGGAGCGACACCGGGGAGCTGTTTTTT.